This TCR beta chain was identified in a study of T cell repertoires in cytomegalovirus infection. The wider study: Both a matching HLA type and CMV infection were indicated by public TCR beta signatures. Study-level findings and limits: CMV-specific TCR beta clonotypes restricted by HLA-C were the ones dominating the ex vivo response. Carriers of CMV plus the relevant HLA were identified by cumulative public TCR beta family frequency.

Germline V gene sequence: CDR1 SNHLY, CDR2 FYNNEI. V lost 3 bases and J lost 8, with 8 bases in between. The CDR3 contains 12 residues. TCRdb ran MiXCR on the reads and lists one entry per CDR3 protein. The sample contains about 450,000 distinct CDR3 sequences, approximately 33% of which appear only once. Remarks on this clonotype: Its antigen remains unidentified.

Sequenced: PBMCs. This receptor was identified in a human donor in good health (CMV status not recorded). Some clones in this sample may be carry-over from other donors' samples. The chain links TRBV2 to TRBJ2-1; unclear D gene. The CDR3 reads CASSDGRDEQFF. As DNA, the CDR3 is TGTGCCAGCAGTGATGGTAGAGATGAGCAGTTCTTC.